A selection of T cell receptor beta chains follows, all from one sample in a study of blood T cell repertoires in COVID-19. TCRdb's table, derived via immunoSEQ multiplex PCR, lists solely in-frame clones and lacks some. There are more than 100,000 clones in the sample; over 85% occur only once, and approximately 17% lies in the top ten. The sequenced sample was peripheral blood. The receptor set was obtained from a woman of 80 years or more in a cohort sampled during active COVID-19. CDR3s include the opening cysteine and the closing phenylalanine or tryptophan. Each record gives: clone size, J gene, CDR3 length, D gene, V gene, CDR3 DNA, CDR3 protein. The D gene is left open where the match is weak. Clone size is given for some rows only: seen once, a few or many times, or a class if the clone is expanded.

once	TRBJ2-5	16	TRBD2	TRBV3-1/TRBV3-2	TGTGCCAGCAGCCATGGGACTAGCGGGAGTGTTCGGACCCAGTACTTC	CASSHGTSGSVRTQYF
-	TRBJ1-1	14	-	TRBV5-8	TGTGCCAGCAGCTTGCGGCTAACGGGGACTGAAGCTTTCTTT	CASSLRLTGTEAFF
-	TRBJ2-1	14	TRBD2	TRBV5-8	TGTGCCAGCAGCTTGCTAGCGGGGGGCAATGAGCAGTTCTTC	CASSLLAGGNEQFF
-	TRBJ1-1	14	-	TRBV2	TGTGCCAGCATAATCGGGAGTTTGAACACTGAAGCTTTCTTT	CASIIGSLNTEAFF
-	TRBJ1-3	16	-	TRBV18	TGTGCCAGCTCACCACCAGGAGGGATTGCTGGAAACACCATATATTTT	CASSPPGGIAGNTIYF
-	TRBJ1-2	18	TRBD1	TRBV7-6	TGTGCCAGCAGCCCACTCCCGACAGGGGGCGAGAGGTTATATGGCTACACCTTC	CASSPLPTGGERLYGYTF
-	TRBJ1-1	20	TRBD1	TRBV19	TGTGCCAGTAGCAAGATCATCTTCAGTGGGACAGGGGGCATGAGGACTGAAGCTTTCTTT	CASSKIIFSGTGGMRTEAFF
-	TRBJ2-1	14	-	TRBV7-2	TGTGCCAGCAGCCCGATGACTAGCTACAATGAGCAGTTCTTC	CASSPMTSYNEQFF
-	TRBJ1-1	15	-	TRBV11-3	TGTGCCAGCAGCGGAACCGGGACTGGGAACACTGAAGCTTTCTTT	CASSGTGTGNTEAFF
-	TRBJ2-4	16	TRBD2	TRBV5-6	TGTGCCAGCAGCTTCGGGCAGCGGGGGTTCAAAAACATTCAGTACTTC	CASSFGQRGFKNIQYF
-	TRBJ1-5	18	TRBD1	TRBV28	TGTGCCAGCCGCCCCTCACCAGGAGGGGGCGATTCCAATCAGCCCCAGCATTTT	CASRPSPGGGDSNQPQHF
-	TRBJ2-1	17	TRBD2	TRBV24-1	TGTGCCACCAGTGATTTGCCGGGACTAGCGGGAATCAATGAGCAGTTCTTC	CATSDLPGLAGINEQFF
-	TRBJ2-1	16	-	TRBV5-3	TGTGCCAGAAGCCTAGGGGCAGGGGTATCACTAAATGAGCAGTTCTTC	CARSLGAGVSLNEQFF
-	TRBJ2-2	18	TRBD1	TRBV5-1	TGCGCCAGCTCCACCGGGACAGGACTTTTGGGGGCCACCGGGGAGCTGTTTTTT	CASSTGTGLLGATGELFF
-	TRBJ2-5	15	TRBD2	TRBV28	TGTGCCAGCAGTGGGGGAGCGGGAGTGGGAGAGACCCAGTACTTC	CASSGGAGVGETQYF
-	TRBJ1-1	15	-	TRBV28	TGTGCCAGCAGTCAAGGGGGGGCTGGTAACACTGAAGCTTTCTTT	CASSQGGAGNTEAFF
-	TRBJ2-5	16	TRBD2	TRBV6-4	TGTGCCAGCAGTGACCAACTAGCGGGGGGCGGGGAGACCCAGTACTTC	CASSDQLAGGGETQYF
-	TRBJ1-1	13	-	TRBV19	TGTGCCAGTAGTATTAGGGGGAACACTGAAGCTTTCTTT	CASSIRGNTEAFF
-	TRBJ2-3	14	-	TRBV9	TGTGCCAGCAGCGTAGCGACTAGAGACGATACGCAGTATTTT	CASSVATRDDTQYF
-	TRBJ2-3	14	-	TRBV9	TGTGCCAGCAGCTGGAGCGGGAGCACAGATACGCAGTATTTT	CASSWSGSTDTQYF
once	TRBJ2-7	14	-	TRBV2	TGTGCCAGCCACCGTGGGGGCGGTTTCTACGAGCAGTACTTC	CASHRGGGFYEQYF
-	TRBJ1-1	13	TRBD1	TRBV19	TGTGCCAGTAGTAAACAGGGGGGGGATGAAGCTTTCTTT	CASSKQGGDEAFF
-	TRBJ1-4	13	-	TRBV3-1/TRBV3-2	TGTGCCAGCAGCCTCTCGGGAAAGGAAAAACTGTTTTTT	CASSLSGKEKLFF
-	TRBJ2-7	16	-	TRBV6-2/TRBV6-3	TGTGCCAGCAGTCCCCGACCAAGGACTGGTAACTACGAGCAGTACTTC	CASSPRPRTGNYEQYF
-	TRBJ2-6	17	TRBD2	TRBV10-3	TGTGCCATCAGTGATCGGGGGGGGCCCTCTGGGGCCAACGTCCTGACTTTC	CAISDRGGPSGANVLTF
-	TRBJ2-2	17	TRBD1	TRBV27	TGTGCCAGCAGTTTACCGCATGGACAGGGAGAAACCGGGGAGCTGTTTTTT	CASSLPHGQGETGELFF
-	TRBJ2-3	16	TRBD2	TRBV10-3	TGTGCCATCAGTGAAAGGCGGGAGGTTACTCAAGATACGCAGTATTTT	CAISERREVTQDTQYF
-	TRBJ2-7	16	-	TRBV6-6	TGTGCCAGCAGTTACAGACCGTCTCAGGCCCCCTACGAGCAGTACTTC	CASSYRPSQAPYEQYF
-	TRBJ2-1	16	TRBD1	TRBV11-2	TGTGCCAGCAGCTTAGTTCGGACAGGCTCATACAATGAGCAGTTCTTC	CASSLVRTGSYNEQFF